Listed below are T cell receptor beta chains from one sample, sequenced in a study of blood T cells in healthy people across ages. TCRdb fed the 5' RACE reads into MiXCR, producing one record per CDR3 protein. The sample consists of some 1.1 million distinct CDR3 sequences, 30% to 40% of them appearing once. Sequenced: blood. These TCRs come from a man aged 18 to 29 in good health. Each CDR3 is given with its conserved first and last residue. Each record gives: J gene, D gene, V gene, clone size, CDR3 protein, CDR3 DNA. D genes are given only for firm matches. For some rows the clone size is stated as once, few or many, or as a class when expanded; others skip it.

TRBJ2-3	-	TRBV28	few	CASTKMSDTQYF	TGTGCCAGCACCAAAATGTCAGATACGCAGTATTTT
TRBJ1-2	-	TRBV5-1	few	CASSLGDNPYGYTF	TGCGCCAGCAGCTTGGGGGACAATCCCTATGGCTACACCTTC
TRBJ2-5	-	TRBV2	-	CASWGLEETQYF	TGTGCCAGCTGGGGACTCGAAGAGACCCAGTACTTC
TRBJ2-1	-	TRBV7-9	-	CASSLSRGSRNEQFF	TGTGCCAGCAGCTTATCTCGGGGTTCCAGAAATGAGCAGTTCTTC
TRBJ1-1	-	TRBV9	few	CASSGRPNTEAFF	TGTGCCAGCAGCGGTCGACCCAACACTGAAGCTTTCTTT
TRBJ2-5	TRBD2	TRBV24-1	few	CATSELGTSGEETQYF	TGTGCCACCAGTGAACTTGGGACTAGCGGGGAGGAGACCCAGTACTTC
TRBJ2-5	TRBD2	TRBV29-1	-	CSVRGGKEAQYF	TGCAGCGTGCGGGGGGGCAAGGAGGCCCAGTACTTC
TRBJ1-2	-	TRBV7-8	-	CASSEERSGGYTF	TGTGCCAGCAGCGAAGAGAGGTCCGGTGGCTACACCTTC
TRBJ1-2	TRBD1	TRBV27	few	CASSRATGNYGYTF	TGTGCCAGCAGTAGGGCGACAGGGAACTATGGCTACACCTTC
TRBJ2-7	-	TRBV7-2	-	CASSFDSNYEQYF	TGTGCCAGCAGCTTTGATAGCAACTACGAGCAGTACTTC
TRBJ2-3	-	TRBV6-6	many	CASSYPNLGTDTQYF	TGTGCCAGCAGTTACCCGAACTTAGGCACAGATACGCAGTATTTT
TRBJ1-1	-	TRBV14	-	CASSQGRVGGAEAFF	TGTGCCAGCAGCCAAGGCCGGGTGGGGGGAGCAGAAGCTTTCTTT
TRBJ2-3	TRBD2	TRBV7-2	-	CASSPTSGGARDTQYF	TGTGCCAGCAGCCCCACTAGCGGGGGGGCGCGAGATACGCAGTATTTT
TRBJ2-2	-	TRBV6-1	few	CASSEVNTGELFF	TGTGCCAGCAGTGAGGTGAACACCGGGGAGCTGTTTTTT
TRBJ2-2	TRBD2	TRBV25-1	-	CASSEWGSGVRSTGELFF	TGTGCCAGCAGTGAATGGGGTAGCGGGGTTAGAAGCACCGGGGAGCTGTTTTTT
TRBJ1-1	-	TRBV5-6	-	CASSSQGCEAFF	TGTGCCAGCAGCTCCCAGGGATGCGAAGCTTTCTTT
TRBJ2-7	-	TRBV20-1	-	CSAPRGSGAYEQYF	TGCAGTGCTCCTCGAGGGTCCGGGGCCTACGAGCAGTACTTC
TRBJ2-7	-	TRBV5-6	-	CASSSAGAPYEQYF	TGTGCCAGCAGCTCCGCGGGGGCCCCCTACGAGCAGTACTTC
TRBJ1-1	TRBD1	TRBV28	-	CASSLDRVTNTEAFF	TGTGCCAGCAGTCTGGACAGGGTAACGAACACTGAAGCTTTCTTT
TRBJ2-1	-	TRBV20-1	-	CSASGGPNEQFF	TGCAGTGCTAGCGGGGGTCCCAATGAGCAGTTCTTC
TRBJ2-1	-	TRBV5-1	few	CASSLKEKGGEQFF	TGCGCCAGCAGCTTGAAGGAGAAAGGAGGAGAGCAGTTCTTC
TRBJ2-3	-	TRBV10-3	-	CAIRRGLDTDTQYF	TGTGCCATCAGGAGGGGACTCGACACAGATACGCAGTATTTT
TRBJ1-5	TRBD1	TRBV7-2	-	CASSLGVTGGRPQHF	TGTGCCAGCAGCTTAGGAGTTACAGGGGGCCGTCCCCAGCATTTT
TRBJ2-1	-	TRBV5-1	-	CASSLGRGRGDNEQFF	TGCGCCAGCAGCCTCGGCCGTGGCAGGGGGGACAATGAGCAGTTCTTC
TRBJ2-1	-	TRBV20-1	-	CSALQGRGQFF	TGCAGTGCTCTACAGGGACGTGGGCAGTTCTTC
TRBJ1-1	-	TRBV6-6	once	CASRMGALNTEAFF	TGTGCCAGCAGAATGGGGGCATTGAACACTGAAGCTTTCTTT
TRBJ2-1	-	TRBV29-1	-	CSFKPTTHEQFF	TGCAGCTTTAAACCGACAACCCATGAGCAGTTCTTC
TRBJ1-1	-	TRBV29-1	-	CSVQGIVAEAFF	TGCAGCGTTCAGGGTATAGTCGCTGAAGCTTTCTTT
TRBJ1-2	-	TRBV20-1	-	CSATGTTSYGYTF	TGCAGTGCCACAGGGACCACTTCCTATGGCTACACCTTC
TRBJ2-5	-	TRBV20-1	few	CSAPEGLETQYF	TGCAGTGCCCCGGAGGGTTTAGAGACCCAGTACTTC
TRBJ1-1	TRBD1	TRBV27	-	CASSRGTGMNTEAFF	TGTGCCAGCAGCCGTGGGACAGGAATGAACACTGAAGCTTTCTTT
TRBJ2-1	-	TRBV29-1	-	CSVVLRPEQFF	TGCAGCGTTGTTTTGAGACCTGAGCAGTTCTTC
TRBJ2-3	TRBD1	TRBV24-1	few	CATSDFIQGARDTQYF	TGTGCCACCAGTGATTTTATCCAGGGGGCGAGAGATACGCAGTATTTT
TRBJ1-2	TRBD1	TRBV29-1	-	CSATARTGGYGYTF	TGCAGCGCCACTGCTAGGACAGGTGGTTATGGCTACACCTTC
TRBJ2-1	TRBD2	TRBV3-1	-	CASSQDSGRADEQFF	TGTGCCAGCAGCCAAGATAGCGGGAGGGCCGATGAGCAGTTCTTC
TRBJ2-5	TRBD2	TRBV12-3/TRBV12-4	few	CASSFSSGRIQETQYF	TGTGCCAGCAGTTTCTCCAGCGGGAGAATTCAAGAGACCCAGTACTTC
TRBJ2-3	-	TRBV4-2	-	CASSQVRGALPRNTDTQYF	TGTGCCAGCAGCCAAGTCCGAGGGGCCCTCCCAAGGAACACAGATACGCAGTATTTT
TRBJ1-1	-	TRBV6-1	-	CASYLMGTEAFF	TGTGCCAGCTACCTTATGGGGACTGAAGCTTTCTTT
TRBJ2-3	-	TRBV20-1	-	CSARELSTDTQYF	TGCAGTGCTAGAGAACTGAGCACAGACACGCAGTATTTT
TRBJ2-6	-	TRBV12-5	-	CASGYSGANVLTF	TGTGCTAGTGGGTACTCTGGGGCCAACGTCCTGACTTTC
TRBJ1-3	-	TRBV5-1	once	CASSLAGNGNTIYF	TGCGCCAGCAGCTTGGCAGGGAATGGAAACACCATATATTTT
TRBJ2-1	-	TRBV28	-	CASSLIGSNEQFF	TGTGCCAGCAGTTTGATAGGGTCCAATGAGCAGTTCTTC
TRBJ1-1	TRBD1	TRBV29-1	-	CSVGQGVTEAFF	TGCAGCGTGGGACAGGGGGTGACTGAAGCTTTCTTT
TRBJ2-4	TRBD2	TRBV29-1	-	CSVHGGSANIQYF	TGCAGCGTCCACGGGGGGTCTGCAAACATTCAGTACTTC
TRBJ2-3	TRBD1	TRBV5-1	-	CASSSSGTGGTDTQYF	TGCGCCAGCAGCTCTTCCGGGACAGGGGGCACAGATACGCAGTATTTT
TRBJ2-1	TRBD1	TRBV6-2/TRBV6-3	-	CASSYGDRENEQFF	TGTGCCAGCAGTTACGGGGACAGGGAAAATGAGCAGTTCTTC
TRBJ1-2	-	TRBV12-3/TRBV12-4	-	CASRRGLGYTF	TGTGCCAGCAGACGTGGGTTGGGCTACACCTTC
TRBJ1-2	TRBD1	TRBV6-1	-	CASSMDRAYGYTF	TGTGCCAGCAGTATGGACAGGGCGTATGGCTACACCTTC
TRBJ1-5	-	TRBV7-2	few	CASSSWVRQPQHF	TGTGCCAGCAGCTCGTGGGTTCGTCAGCCCCAGCATTTT
TRBJ1-5	-	TRBV9	-	CASSPQGFDQPQHF	TGTGCCAGCAGCCCACAGGGATTTGATCAGCCCCAGCATTTT
TRBJ1-1	-	TRBV3-1	-	CASSQVVSDPWGRAEAFF	TGTGCCAGCAGCCAAGTCGTGAGTGACCCGTGGGGAAGGGCTGAAGCTTTCTTT
TRBJ1-6	-	TRBV5-1	-	CASSLPLTGTDDSPLHF	TGCGCCAGCAGCTTGCCCTTGACCGGGACCGACGATTCACCCCTCCACTTT
TRBJ2-1	TRBD1	TRBV3-1	-	CASSPNTGTGIFNEQFF	TGTGCCAGCAGCCCTAACACCGGGACAGGTATTTTCAATGAGCAGTTCTTC
TRBJ1-5	-	TRBV5-1	-	CASTADGSNQPQHF	TGCGCCAGCACAGCCGACGGAAGCAATCAGCCCCAGCATTTT
TRBJ2-5	-	TRBV6-1	-	CASSEGLGRETQYF	TGTGCCAGCAGTGAAGGGTTAGGGAGAGAGACCCAGTACTTC
TRBJ1-2	-	TRBV12-3/TRBV12-4	-	CASTGGAGTNNYGYTF	TGTGCCAGCACCGGAGGGGCAGGGACCAATAACTATGGCTACACCTTC
TRBJ1-2	-	TRBV4-3	many	CASSQAKSESGSYTF	TGCGCCAGCAGCCAAGCGAAGTCAGAGTCTGGAAGCTACACCTTC